This record covers a single T cell receptor beta chain. Amplification used 60 Vbeta primers and 13 Jbeta primers. TCRdb's copy holds only in-frame clones and misses some; the assay was immunoSEQ multiplex PCR. Altogether approximately 220,000 clones are present, about three quarters being singletons, with the ten largest covering 1.5% to 2%. The data were taken from a study of cytomegalovirus exposure and HLA in healthy donors. Per germline, CDR1 ENHRY and CDR2 SYGVKD. Trimming removed 2 bases at V and 3 bases at J, with 6 bases between. This CDR3 is built from 13 residues. The chain has TRBV10-3 and TRBJ2-3; D ambiguous. This clonotype was obtained from a man between 18 and 35 years old in good health and CMV-seronegative. Input material: PBMCs. CDR3 protein: CAISEGSTDTQYF. The CDR3 DNA is TGTGCCATCAGTGAGGGCAGTACAGATACGCAGTATTTT.